This T cell receptor beta chain was identified during a study of shared clonotypes between healthy human individuals. Germline V gene lookup returns CDR1 PRHDT and CDR2 FYEKMQ (reference sequence). The length of the CDR3 is 13 residues. V was clipped by 5 bases and J by 3 bases, with 10 bases between them. Assay: immunoSEQ multiplex PCR; the TCRdb copy retains only in-frame clones and omits some. The sample includes more than 400,000 clones, around 80% of them seen just once. There were only Caucasian adults among the donors, and all lived in Nashville, Tennessee. The chain recombines TRBV13 with TRBJ2-5; D gene unclear. Sequencing was carried out using PBMCs. This clonotype was obtained from a woman aged 35 to 49 in good health. Some clones in this sample may be carry-over from other donors' samples. The CDR3 bases are TGTGCCAGCAGCGCGGAGAGCGAAGAGACCCAGTACTTC. Protein: CASSAESEETQYF.